This TCR beta chain was sequenced during a study of blood T cell repertoires in COVID-19 (dated by TCRdb to 2019 to 2021). Context from the whole study: The collaborator samples originated in the United States, Italy and Spain and spanned the acute and convalescent phases of COVID-19. The material from the prospective study consisted of cDNA or gDNA derived from T cells, B-cell-depleted T cells, or PBMCs. Deeply sampled blood TCRbeta repertoires from subjects exposed to, actively infected with, or recovered from COVID-19 were included in the dataset. The repertoires were released in a freely available public database intended as a resource for research on the immune response to SARS-CoV-2. Samples came from the ongoing ImmuneRACE study (first 160 participants) plus 1,254 subjects from 6 global collaborators. The sample metadata nearly always contained a de-identified subject ID, COVID-19 status, age in years and sex. Where available, HLA class I and class II types were taken from metadata supplied by the sample provider and were not determined by assay-based typing. Overall study outcomes, separate from this receptor: Clinical and demographic metadata were provided uncurated, with the amount varying by source and participant.

With respect to this clone: What antigen it recognizes has not been identified. No per-base quality is available; no much larger clone lies one base away.

Another Seattle source contributed samples from volunteer blood donors who had recovered from COVID-19. Each collaborating institution followed its own protocols to collect whole blood in K2EDTA tubes. For TCRbeta analysis, collaborators shipped samples in one of three forms: frozen whole blood, isolated PBMCs, or DNA extracted from either of those sample types. Here V drops 6 bases and J drops 1 base, and the junction holds 6 bases not matched to any gene. The CDR3 covers 14 residues, taking in both the cysteine and the phenylalanine. This entry keeps only the CDR3 DNA: 42 bases, framed from base 1. Based on the germline V gene, the CDR1 and CDR2 sequences are ENHRY and SYGVKD. The immunoSEQ Assay, a bias-controlled multiplex PCR, was used to amplify TCRbeta CDR3 regions from genomic DNA. Per the original workflow: The number of nucleated cells in each sample was estimated by amplification of reference gene primers within the assay. To quantify the absolute abundance of each unique TCRbeta CDR3 rearrangement, sequence reads were collapsed and filtered. Productive Simpson clonality was computed per sample as the square root of Simpson's diversity index over productive rearrangements. TCRdb holds this immuneACCESS table with in-frame rearrangements only. Some clones are missing; in checked studies, unresolved V genes explain under half, and the rest has no known cause. The V and J calls and the clone size are those of that table, but D and trimming were determined from the DNA. This sample gives around 270,000 clones in total; 65% to 85% of them show up just once. The ten biggest clones cover roughly 1.4% of the sample.

The TCR comes from a woman in her thirties or forties who had recovered from COVID-19. Sequencing was performed on peripheral blood. The sequence links TRBV10-3 to TRBJ2-7; 7 central nucleotides agree with TRBD2. The CDR3 region: CAIRGGYGSYEQYF. DNA sequence: TGTGCCATCAGGGGAGGGTACGGGTCCTACGAGCAGTACTTC.